These 26 T cell receptor beta chains originate from one sample sequenced in a study of human T cells and chemical hapten exposure. Time point of the sample: pre-sensitization, week 0. This sample's treatment: therapeutic diphenylcyclopropenone sensitization with weekly scalp DPC. TCRdb re-derived calls from the RACE reads in MiXCR, one entry per CDR3 protein. The table records about 40,000 distinct CDR3 sequences, about 10% of them present only once. The sequencing here drew on whole blood, taken in connection with sensitization to the hapten diphenylcyclopropenone (DPC). Receptors originate from a man aged 25-45 years with alopecia areata. Some clones in this sample may be carry-over from other donors' samples.

The chain couples TRBV29-1 to TRBJ1-6; D is perhaps TRBD1 (6 bases). V shed 5 bases and J shed 2 bases, with 7 bases lying between them. From germline, CDR1 is SQVTM and CDR2 ANQGSEA. The CDR3 is 13 amino acids. The CDR3 here is CSVRDTYNSPLHF. CDR3 nucleotide sequence: TGCAGCGTTCGGGACACCTATAATTCACCCCTCCACTTT.

This clonotype has just a few counts. V is TRBV9 and J is TRBJ1-1; D remains unclear. The V gene's germline CDR1 is SGDLS and CDR2 YYNGEE. The ends were cut back, 0 bases at V and 3 bases at J, with 6 bases in the middle. CDR3 size: 13 residues. The CDR3: CASSVALDTEAFF. Here the CDR3 DNA reads TGTGCCAGCAGCGTAGCGTTGGACACTGAAGCTTTCTTT. Drawing the rest from reference TRBV9 and TRBJ1-1, the complete variable domain is DSGVTQTPKHLITATGQRVTLRCSPRSGDLSVYWYQQSLDQGLQFLIQYYNGEERAKGNILERFSAQQFPDLHSELNLSSLELGDSALYFCASSVALDTEAFFGQGTRLTVV.

The V gene is TRBV13, the J gene TRBJ1-5; no clear D gene. There are 16 residues in the CDR3. V was trimmed by 0 bases and J by 1 base, leaving 10 bases between them. Per germline, CDR1 PRHDT and CDR2 FYEKMQ (reference sequence). CDR3 sequence reads: CASSLGSLSSNQPQHF. The CDR3 DNA reads TGTGCCAGCAGCTTAGGGAGCTTGTCGAGCAATCAGCCCCAGCATTTT.

This chain uses TRBV9 with TRBJ2-5; 8 bases are shared with TRBD2. This CDR3 spans 14 amino acids. Germline V gene lookup returns CDR1 SGDLS and CDR2 YYNGEE. The trim removed 2 bases at V and 4 bases at J, leaving 4 bases unmatched. The chain's CDR3 is CASSVGLAPETQYF. The CDR3 nucleotides are TGTGCCAGCAGCGTCGGACTAGCTCCAGAGACCCAGTACTTC.

This clonotype appeared many times. The chain couples TRBV2 to TRBJ1-6; TRBD1 matches 9 bases. Germline assignment: CDR1 SNHLY and CDR2 FYNNEI. The CDR3 has 14 amino acids. V shed 6 bases, J shed 10 bases, and the junction held 7 bases outside the gene matches. In nucleotides, the CDR3 is TGTGCCAGCAGGGTGGACAGGGGTGAATCACCCCTCCACTTT. Its translation: CASRVDRGESPLHF.

With regard to this clonotype: A read error may be the cause here, since a much bigger clone is one base away. This sequence joins TRBV7-8 and TRBJ2-5; D is tentatively TRBD1 or TRBD2 (6 bases each). The CDR3 length is 17 residues. Germline-derived CDR1 and CDR2 are SGHVS and FQNEAQ. CDR3 region: CTSSLAELWGLEETQYF. The CDR3 region has the DNA TGTACCAGCAGCTTAGCGGAACTCTGGGGGCTCGAGGAGACCCAGTACTTC.

The V call is TRBV20-1, the J call TRBJ2-1; TRBD1 matches 7 bases. Germline assignment: CDR1 DFQATT and CDR2 SNEGSKA (reference sequence). J gave up 7 bases and V 3 bases, and 12 bases lay outside the gene matches. The CDR3 is 15 amino acids. The CDR3 DNA reads TGCAGTGCTAGGTCTAAGAGGGGGCTTTGGAATGAGCAGTTCTTC. Its protein product is CSARSKRGLWNEQFF.

V gene TRBV7-9 combines with J gene TRBJ1-5, with 8 bases fitting TRBD1. Germline loops: CDR1 SEHNR, CDR2 FQNEAQ (reference sequence). The CDR3 length is 18 residues. The junction had 11 bases not matched to a gene; V was cut back by 2 bases and J by 2 bases. The CDR3 region is CASSLSGQGMIGNQPQHF. DNA of the CDR3: TGTGCCAGCAGCTTATCTGGACAGGGTATGATTGGCAATCAGCCCCAGCATTTT.

The chain combines TRBV3-1 with TRBJ1-2; D unresolved. This CDR3 has 13 residues. Trimming removed 1 base from V and 3 bases from J, with 6 bases in between. Germline V lookup: CDR1 LGHDT, CDR2 YNNKEL (reference sequence). The CDR3 bases are TGTGCCAGCAGCCAAGCCGTCCACTATGGCTACACCTTC. Translated, it gives CASSQAVHYGYTF.

This clonotype was seen at least ten times. V is TRBV20-1 and J is TRBJ1-5, with D perhaps matching TRBD1 (5 bases). Trimming removed 6 bases at V and 3 bases at J, with 24 bases between. This CDR3 region has 17 residues. From germline, CDR1 is DFQATT and CDR2 SNEGSKA (reference sequence). CDR3 coding DNA: TGCAGTGCCAAGGCCCCCCTGGGACTGTCCACCAATCAGCCCCAGCATTTT. Translating gives CSAKAPLGLSTNQPQHF.

Only a few counts were recorded for this clonotype. The chain carries TRBV7-6 and TRBJ1-4; D is undetermined. Trimming pared 6 bases from V and 7 bases from J, leaving 15 bases between. This CDR3 has 14 residues. Germline assignment: CDR1 SGHVS and CDR2 FNYEAQ. The CDR3 here is CASSLPGPSEKLFF. The DNA of the CDR3 is TGTGCCAGCAGTCTCCCCGGTCCGAGTGAAAAACTGTTTTTT.

This clonotype was observed at least ten times. The genes are TRBV27 and TRBJ2-5, with 7 bases lining up with TRBD1. This CDR3 has 14 residues. Germline CDR1 reads MNHEY; CDR2 reads SMNVEV (reference sequence). Trimming cost V 1 base and J 4 bases; bases outside gene matches: 3. The CDR3 DNA is TGTGCCAGCAGTTTATGGAGGACAGGAGAGACCCAGTACTTC. This gives the protein CASSLWRTGETQYF.

This clonotype occurred many times. This chain uses TRBV29-1 with TRBJ2-7; 7 nucleotides match TRBD1. The CDR3 runs to 12 residues. The germline V gene encodes CDR1 SQVTM and CDR2 ANQGSEA. V shed 8 bases, J shed 2 bases, and the junction held 6 bases outside the gene matches. The CDR3 DNA is TGCAGCTACCGGGACAGCCCCTACGAGCAGTACTTC. Translating it yields CSYRDSPYEQYF.

This clonotype turned up a few times. This sequence joins TRBV11-2 and TRBJ2-7, with D possibly TRBD2 on 5 matching bases. The CDR3 loop spans 13 amino acids. The ends were cut back, 5 bases at V and 3 bases at J, with 11 bases in the middle. Germline assignment: CDR1 SGHAT and CDR2 FQNNGV. In nucleotides, the CDR3 is TGTGCCAGCAGCACGGGGATGAACTACGAGCAGTACGTC. Amino acids: CASSTGMNYEQYV.

This clonotype came up many times. This chain links TRBV3-1 with TRBJ2-3, with 9 bases aligning to TRBD2. Germline assignment: CDR1 LGHDT and CDR2 YNNKEL (reference sequence). V lost 5 bases to trimming and J lost 0 bases; unmatched junction nucleotides: 15. This CDR3 spans 19 amino acids. CDR3 sequence: CASSIPREGPSSSTDTQYF. The DNA of the CDR3 is TGTGCCAGCAGCATCCCGCGGGAGGGCCCTAGCTCTAGCACAGATACGCAGTATTTT.

V gene TRBV6-1 combines with J gene TRBJ1-5; a weak D match, TRBD1 (5 bases). V was trimmed by 2 bases and J by 1 base, leaving 15 bases between them. From germline, CDR1 is MNHNS and CDR2 SASEGT. The length of the CDR3 is 17 residues. DNA for the CDR3: TGTGCCAGCAGTGAAAGGCAGGGACCATTGAGCAATCAGCCCCAGCATTTT. Translated: CASSERQGPLSNQPQHF.

This clonotype appeared many times. The rearrangement joins TRBV7-9 to TRBJ2-5; 13 bases match TRBD2. CDR1 is SEHNR and CDR2 is FQNEAQ in the germline V gene (reference sequence). The CDR3 contains 18 residues. Germline trimming cut 5 bases from V and 1 base from J; bases unmatched to any gene: 10. CDR3 sequence reads: CASSPYGLAGVSQETQYF. The CDR3 region has the DNA TGTGCCAGCAGCCCCTACGGACTAGCGGGAGTCAGCCAAGAGACCCAGTACTTC.

This clonotype was seen many times. The rearrangement links TRBV4-1 to TRBJ2-7; D is unclear. This CDR3 spans 11 amino acids. Germline assignment: CDR1 MGHRA and CDR2 YSYEKL. Trimming removed 4 bases from V and 3 bases from J, with 4 bases in between. CDR3 DNA sequence: TGCGCCAGCAGCCTGGGCTACGAGCAGTACTTC. Protein sequence: CASSLGYEQYF.

This clonotype has at least ten counts. The chain joins TRBV20-1 to TRBJ1-6; no firm D call. From germline, CDR1 is DFQATT and CDR2 SNEGSKA (reference sequence). With 4 bases removed from V and 8 bases from J, the gap between germline ends came to 18 bases. CDR3 length equals 15 residues. The CDR3 is CSAIHTGMEDSPLHF. CDR3 DNA: TGCAGTGCTATCCACACCGGGATGGAAGATTCACCCCTCCACTTT.

This clonotype was seen repeatedly, ten times or more. J is TRBJ2-7 and V is TRBV12-3 or TRBV12-4; 8 nucleotides match TRBD2. The CDR3 consists of 14 residues. Germline trimming cut 4 bases from V and 2 bases from J; bases unmatched to any gene: 4. The DNA for the CDR3 is TGTGCCAGCAGTTCTAGCGGGTTTACCTACGAGCAGTACGTC. The encoded protein is CASSSSGFTYEQYV.

A few counts support this clonotype. This chain joins TRBV2 and TRBJ1-1, with unresolved D. V shed 8 bases and J shed 5 bases, with 9 bases lying between them. CDR1 is SNHLY and CDR2 is FYNNEI in the germline V gene. This CDR3 is built from 11 residues. The CDR3 DNA reads TGTGCCAGCTACCAATCGACTGAAGCTTTCTTT. Its translation is CASYQSTEAFF.

In its sample, this clonotype was seen many times. The chain employs TRBV6-5 and TRBJ2-1; weak D call: TRBD2 (8 bases). Trimming shortened V by 2 bases and J by 9 bases, and 23 bases separated the two germline ends. The CDR3 runs 17 residues. Germline V gene lookup returns CDR1 MNHEY and CDR2 SVGAGI. The CDR3 is CASSYRGRSGRAIEQFF. The DNA of the CDR3 is TGTGCCAGCAGTTACAGGGGGCGGTCCGGGAGGGCAATTGAGCAGTTCTTC.

This clonotype has just a few counts. The genes are TRBV7-3 and TRBJ1-1; D ambiguous. Trimming pared 1 base from V and 2 bases from J, leaving 8 bases between. Germline CDR1 SGHTA, CDR2 FQGTGA. The CDR3 is 14 residues long. As DNA, the CDR3 is TGTGCCAGCAGCTTAAATCCAGGCAACACTGAAGCTTTCTTT. Translated: CASSLNPGNTEAFF.

The chain combines TRBV2 with TRBJ2-7, with D perhaps matching TRBD2 (5 bases). V lost 8 bases and J 2 bases, leaving 10 bases between the germline ends. Germline lookup yields CDR1 SNHLY and CDR2 FYNNEI. The CDR3 is made up of 12 amino acids. CDR3 DNA: TGTGCCAGCTCGCTAGCCGCCTACGAGCAGTACTTC. This gives the protein CASSLAAYEQYF.

The chain couples TRBV5-5 to TRBJ1-2; maybe TRBD1 (6 bases). This CDR3 spans 14 amino acids. The germline gives CDR1 SGHKS, CDR2 YYEKEE (reference sequence). V shed 0 bases and J shed 8 bases, with 14 bases lying between them. The CDR3 DNA follows: TGTGCCAGCAGCTTGGCCGGCCAGGGGTTCGGCTACACCTTC. Its protein product is CASSLAGQGFGYTF.

CDR3 region: CASSLARSRGPVGELFF. In DNA, the CDR3 is TGTGCCAGCAGCTTAGCGCGTAGCAGGGGGCCGGTCGGGGAGCTGTTTTTT. This chain links TRBV7-6 with TRBJ2-2; 8 bases align to TRBD1. The junction had 10 bases not matched to a gene; V was cut back by 0 bases and J by 7 bases. The germline CDR1 and CDR2 sequences are SGHVS and FNYEAQ. This CDR3 contains 17 residues.